One and the same sample provided the 17 T cell receptor beta chains below, sequenced in a study of identical twins. TCRdb used MiXCR to reprocess the 5' RACE reads, holding one entry per CDR3 protein. The table lists about 520,000 distinct CDR3 sequences, about 20% of them singletons. The same data also went into a second study, on T cells expressing NK-cell markers.

Sequenced input: CD4+ T cells sorted from blood. These TCRs come from a young woman in good health.

The CDR3 coding sequence is TGCGCCAGCAGCCAACGGGGACTAGCGGGTGAGCAGTTCTTC. It specifies CASSQRGLAGEQFF. The gene calls are TRBV4-3 and TRBJ2-1; 12 bases are shared with TRBD2. There are 14 residues in the CDR3. Germline V gene data show CDR1 as LGHNA and CDR2 as YSLEER. The J segment lost 9 bases and the V segment lost 2 bases, leaving 2 bases of the junction unmatched.

DNA of the CDR3: TGTGCCAGCAGCTTCTACAGGAGGCCAGATACGCAGTATTTT. Its protein product is CASSFYRRPDTQYF. The chain links TRBV5-6 to TRBJ2-3; perhaps D is TRBD1 or TRBD2 (5 bases each). Germline V lookup: CDR1 SGHDT, CDR2 YYEEEE. The CDR3 contains 14 residues. Trimming removed 2 bases from V and 4 bases from J, with 11 bases in between. The whole variable domain, filled in from reference TRBV5-6 and TRBJ2-3, reads DAGVTQSPTHLIKTRGQQVTLRCSPKSGHDTVSWYQQALGQGPQFIFQYYEEEERQRGNFPDRFSGHQFPNYSSELNVNALLLGDSALYLCASSFYRRPDTQYFGPGTRLTVL.

This clonotype was detected a few times. The gene calls are TRBV6-1 and TRBJ2-4; no clear D gene. The V end lost 7 bases, the J end lost 11 bases, and 21 bases lay between the germline ends. The V gene's germline CDR1 is MNHNS and CDR2 SASEGT. This CDR3 has 14 amino acids. The CDR3 here is CASTKTGTANLQYF. DNA of the CDR3: TGTGCCAGCACCAAAACGGGCACTGCGAACCTTCAGTACTTC.

J is TRBJ2-7 and V is TRBV5-1; D gene uncertain. Germline loops: CDR1 SGHRS, CDR2 YFSETQ. The CDR3 totals 15 residues. Trimming pared 0 bases from V and 2 bases from J, leaving 12 bases between. The CDR3: CASSLELAATYEQYF. In DNA, the CDR3 is TGCGCCAGCAGCTTGGAATTAGCTGCCACCTACGAGCAGTACTTC. Looking up the rest from reference TRBV5-1 and TRBJ2-7 gives the full variable domain: KAGVTQTPRYLIKTRGQQVTLSCSPISGHRSVSWYQQTPGQGLQFLFEYFSETQRNKGNFPGRFSGRQFSNSRSEMNVSTLELGDSALYLCASSLELAATYEQYFGPGTRLTVT.

CDR3 sequence (DNA): TGCGCCAGCAGTGAGTCAAGGGGGCCCCCACGAGAGCAGTTCTTC. Encoded protein: CASSESRGPPREQFF. V is TRBV10-1 and J is TRBJ2-1, with TRBD1 matching 7 bases. V was pared by 0 bases and J by 10 bases, with 9 bases of the junction left unmatched. The germline V gene has CDR1 WNHNN and CDR2 SYGVQD (reference sequence). The CDR3 has 15 amino acids.

The chain joins TRBV5-5 to TRBJ2-7; tentative D call: TRBD2 (6 bases). From germline, CDR1 is SGHKS and CDR2 YYEKEE (reference sequence). This CDR3 is built from 16 residues. V was trimmed by 4 bases and J by 0 bases, leaving 17 bases between them. This chain's CDR3 is CASSPRGSGASYEQYF. The CDR3 DNA reads TGTGCCAGCAGCCCGAGGGGTTCGGGAGCCTCCTACGAGCAGTACTTC.

This clonotype was recorded a few times. The J gene is TRBJ2-1, the V gene TRBV7-6, with 10 bases lining up with TRBD2. The ends lost 7 bases at V and 4 bases at J; junction bases unmatched: 10. The CDR3 is 16 amino acids. The germline CDR1 and CDR2 sequences are SGHVS and FNYEAQ. CDR3 DNA sequence: TGTGCCAGCACTCAAACCTGGACTAGCGGATACAATGAGCAGTTCTTC. Protein sequence: CASTQTWTSGYNEQFF.

This clonotype came up a few times. The chain couples TRBV5-1 to TRBJ2-1, with TRBD2 identical over 10 bases. Germline V gene lookup returns CDR1 SGHRS and CDR2 YFSETQ. V lost 5 bases and J lost 4; bases outside the gene matches: 3. The CDR3 totals 14 residues. This CDR3 is CASRDSGGYNEQFF. CDR3 DNA sequence: TGCGCCAGCAGGGATAGCGGGGGGTACAATGAGCAGTTCTTC.

This clonotype was counted a few times. The CDR3 sequence: CASQGLGTGELFF. Here the CDR3 DNA reads TGTGCCAGCCAGGGGCTAGGAACCGGGGAGCTGTTTTTT. The rearrangement joins TRBV6-1 to TRBJ2-2; D possibly corresponds to TRBD1 (6 bases). V was cut by 8 bases and J by 5 bases, with 12 bases left in between. The CDR3 is 13 residues long. Germline lookup yields CDR1 MNHNS and CDR2 SASEGT.

There are a few counts of this clonotype. This chain uses TRBV29-1 with TRBJ2-3; the D is unclear. The V end lost 0 bases, the J end lost 0 bases, and 10 bases lay between the germline ends. The length of the CDR3 is 15 residues. CDR1 SQVTM and CDR2 ANQGSEA come from the germline V gene. The CDR3 loop reads CSVEDLGGSTDTQYF. The CDR3 DNA reads as TGCAGCGTTGAAGATCTCGGCGGTAGCACAGATACGCAGTATTTT.

The chain uses TRBV5-1 and TRBJ2-3; D ambiguous. V was trimmed by 4 bases and J by 4 bases, leaving 10 bases between them. Germline assignment: CDR1 SGHRS and CDR2 YFSETQ. This CDR3 contains 13 residues. Here the CDR3 reads CASSSEGSDTQYF. The CDR3 DNA reads as TGCGCCAGCAGCAGCGAAGGGTCAGATACGCAGTATTTT.

The V call is TRBV6-1, the J call TRBJ2-1; either TRBD1 or TRBD2 may supply D (5 bases each). Per the germline V gene, CDR1 is MNHNS and CDR2 is SASEGT. The CDR3 runs 13 residues. Trimming took off 6 bases at V and 5 bases at J, with 11 bases between the two ends. The CDR3 here is CASRTPGHNEQFF. The CDR3 DNA reads as TGTGCCAGCAGAACCCCGGGACACAATGAGCAGTTCTTC.

In its sample, this clonotype was seen a few times. This chain joins TRBV20-1 and TRBJ2-1; D could derive from TRBD1 or TRBD2 (7 bases each). The CDR3 has 16 amino acids. Trimming removed 0 bases from V and 6 bases from J, with 18 bases in between. Germline CDR1 is DFQATT and CDR2 is SNEGSKA (reference sequence). The CDR3 loop reads CSARDVVGRGGNEQFF. CDR3 bases: TGCAGTGCTAGAGATGTTGTTGGCAGGGGGGGCAATGAGCAGTTCTTC.

The V and J genes are TRBV12-3 or TRBV12-4 and TRBJ1-2; D is undetermined. V lost 4 bases, J lost 8 bases, and 14 bases lay in between. The CDR3 is made up of 13 amino acids. The CDR3: CASSSLKREGYTF. The DNA of the CDR3 is TGTGCCAGCAGTTCGTTAAAAAGGGAAGGCTACACCTTC.

This clonotype was detected a few times. The CDR3 spells CASSYGAYAEAFF. CDR3 DNA sequence: TGTGCCAGCAGTTACGGGGCGTACGCGGAAGCTTTCTTT. This chain connects TRBV6-5 to TRBJ1-1, with a possible D match to TRBD1 (5 bases). The ends were cut back, 2 bases at V and 8 bases at J, with 12 bases in the middle. CDR1 MNHEY and CDR2 SVGAGI come from the germline V gene. The CDR3 is 13 amino acids.

The gene calls are TRBV10-3 and TRBJ2-3; 12 bases match TRBD2. Looked up from germline, CDR1 is ENHRY and CDR2 is SYGVKD. Trimming at V came to 5 bases and at J to 7 bases, leaving 4 bases not matched to a gene. This CDR3 is 14 amino acids long. CDR3 protein: CAISWTSGDYTQYF. The CDR3 DNA sequence: TGTGCCATCAGTTGGACTAGCGGGGATTATACGCAGTATTTT.

Details on this clonotype: Its ends do not fully match the called genes, so a read error is possible. The rearrangement uses TRBV7-7 and TRBJ2-1; weak D call: TRBD2 (6 bases). The CDR3 has 13 residues. The germline V gene encodes CDR1 SSHAT and CDR2 FNYEAQ (reference sequence). CDR3 nucleotide sequence: TGTGCTAGCAGCGCCGCGGGGTACAATGAGCAGTTCTTC. It yields the protein CASSAAGYNEQFF.